This record covers a single T cell receptor beta chain. The sample holds a few counts of this clonotype. Its antigen specificity is not known. The input lacks base qualities; no much larger clone sits a single base away. The record originates from a study of response to subunit inactivated influenza vaccine (dated by TCRdb to 2016 to 2019). A note on the overall study: Deep quantitative profiling of the T cell receptor repertoire was used in the study to follow responses to a trivalent subunit inactivated influenza vaccine.

Overall study results and their limits: The authors suggested that each seasonal influenza vaccination may recruit only a limited number of new T cells.

The CDR3 covers 15 residues, taking in both the cysteine and the phenylalanine. This entry keeps only the CDR3 DNA: 45 bases, framed from base 1. The germline V gene gives CDR1 as SGHRS and CDR2 as YFSETQ. The V and J ends are trimmed by 4 bases and 5 bases, leaving 16 bases between them. Library construction relied on RT-PCR. Sequencing took place on an Illumina HiSeq 2500. Using fastp trimming at Q25 and MiXCR clonotype assembly, TCRdb reanalyzed the public sequencing data and kept in-frame beta chains. Rows with one shared CDR3 protein collapse into an entry with the most common genes and DNA. This sample gives hundreds of thousands of distinct CDR3 sequences in total; roughly 23% of them show up just once. 1.9% of the sample rests with the top ten.

The specimen was CD4+ T cells sorted from PBMCs, collected 4 to 6 days after vaccination. The chain employs TRBV5-1 and TRBJ2-1, with no confidently assigned D gene. The receptor comes from a man in his fifties or sixties who received an inactivated influenza vaccine. Donor details come from another sample of the same person, matched by shared clones. The DNA reads as follows: TGCGCCAGCAGCCCACTATCGGACGGAAACAATGAGCAGTTCTTC. This encodes CASSPLSDGNNEQFF.